This T cell receptor beta chain emerged from a study of tumor-infiltrating lymphocytes in primary liver carcinoma. The investigators made TCR beta cDNA from roughly 460 ng total RNA, using a constant-region primer. ARM-PCR, slightly modified, supplied the TCR beta libraries through three nested multiplex PCR rounds. Rounds one and two of PCR, each of 9 to 11 cycles, were primed with TRBV1-TRBV30 forward primers and a C-beta reverse primer. TCRdb re-derived calls from the multiplex PCR reads in MiXCR, one entry per CDR3 protein. The sample shows about 32,000 distinct CDR3 sequences, about 82% of them seen only once. Germline V lookup: CDR1 MNHEY, CDR2 SVGAGI. The CDR3 comprises 21 residues, both ends counted. Details on this clonotype: No DNA is shown, since the ends of the CDR3 on it are uncertain; the CDR3 is the one TCRdb lists.

Between roughly 17 and 30 mg of unsorted bulk tissue served as the source from which RNA and DNA were co-extracted. The patients, who had chronic HBV infection, were treatment-naive (untreated). Specimen: liver tumor tissue from sampling region 5. Subset noted: tumor region T5, tumor centre. The receptor was derived from a man in his forties or fifties with primary liver carcinoma and hepatitis B virus infection. The chain carries TRBV6-5 and TRBJ2-4; no DNA check was done on the table's D call, TRBD2. The CDR3 spells CASSRTGFHVAGGTAKNIHYF.